The 6 T cell receptor beta chains below all came from one sample that was sequenced in a study. TCRdb recomputed calls from the RT-PCR reads with MiXCR, one row per CDR3 protein. The sample lists 550,000 to 750,000 distinct CDR3 sequences, 13% to 15% occurring once. Sequenced input: memory CD4+ T cells from blood. These receptors were obtained from a female donor in good health, serving as a healthy control.

Only a few counts were recorded for this clonotype. The V and J genes are TRBV7-6 and TRBJ2-1; D gene ambiguous. CDR3 length: 13 amino acids. Germline V CDR1 and CDR2: SGHVS, FNYEAQ. V shed 4 bases and J shed 5 bases, with 9 bases lying between them. The chain's CDR3 is CASSSLTNNEQFF. CDR3 nucleotide sequence: TGTGCCAGCAGCTCCCTGACCAACAATGAGCAGTTCTTC.

This clonotype was observed a single time. Being one base from a much bigger clone, this may be a read error. This rearrangement joins TRBV5-6 to TRBJ2-1, with 7 bases lining up with TRBD1. CDR1 and CDR2 from the germline V gene are SGHDT and YYEEEE. The CDR3 totals 15 residues. DNA for the CDR3: TGTGCCAGCAGCCTAGGACAGGCCCTTTACAATGAGCGGTTCTTC. It specifies CASSLGQALYNERFF.

The rearrangement uses TRBV20-1 and TRBJ1-1; D call uncertain. CDR3 length: 17 residues. The ends were cut back, 3 bases at V and 0 bases at J, with 20 bases in the middle. The germline V gene has CDR1 DFQATT and CDR2 SNEGSKA (reference sequence). The CDR3 nucleotides read TGCAGTGCTAGCGGCGGGGTCGGCTGGAGCATGAACACTGAAGCTTTCTTT. It specifies CSASGGVGWSMNTEAFF.

This clonotype appeared a few times. V gene TRBV20-1 combines with J gene TRBJ2-1; TRBD2 matches 8 bases. The V and J ends lost 2 bases and 6 bases, in that order; junction bases with no gene match: 3. Looked up from germline, CDR1 is DFQATT and CDR2 is SNEGSKA (reference sequence). The CDR3 sequence is 13 residues long. CDR3 region: CSARTGGVNEQFF. In nucleotides, the CDR3 is TGCAGTGCTAGAACGGGAGGGGTCAATGAGCAGTTCTTC.

V usage is TRBV7-6 and J usage is TRBJ2-2; unclear D gene. Germline V gene sequence: CDR1 SGHVS, CDR2 FNYEAQ. The length of the CDR3 is 13 residues. The V gene lost 10 bases and the J gene lost 1 base, with 10 bases spanning the gap. CDR3 in DNA: TGTGCCACCAGTCACGTGAACACCGGGGAGCTGTTTTTT. This sequence encodes CATSHVNTGELFF.

This chain links TRBV15 with TRBJ1-1, with no clear D. This CDR3 is 14 amino acids long. Trimming left V 0 bases short and J 3 bases short, with 8 bases between. Germline CDR1 and CDR2: LNHNV and YYDKDF (reference sequence). The CDR3 is CATSRDYGDTEAFF. The CDR3 nucleotides read TGTGCCACCAGCAGAGATTATGGGGACACTGAAGCTTTCTTT.